This paragraph reports one TCR beta chain. The antigen this receptor binds is unknown. No clone much larger than this one lies a single base away; base qualities are absent. According to the germline V gene, CDR1 reads SNHLY and CDR2 reads FYNNEI. From its cysteine to its phenylalanine, the CDR3 spans 15 amino acids. Just the 45-base CDR3 DNA is kept, in frame starting at base 1. V lost 2 bases and J lost 2 bases; the stretch between them is 11 bases long. The data belong to a study of shared clonotypes between healthy human individuals (dated by TCRdb to about 2020). Concerning the study at large: The cohort comprised a couple of women and a few men aged 18 to 49 years. Per donor, three plates each were used for CD4 naive and CD4 memory, two for CD8 naive, and one for CD8 memory. To estimate repertoire size and how much clonotypes are shared between individuals, the study performed deep sequencing of blood TCR repertoires from roughly five healthy adults. To increase sequencing depth and limit assay-specific biases, TCR repertoire library preparation and sequencing were carried out by different laboratories using diverse techniques. Between about 0.8 and 9 billion PBMCs per donor were obtained by leukapheresis.

Donors were healthy HIV-negative adults with no recently reported acute infections or vaccinations. Every donor was a Caucasian adult living in Nashville, Tennessee, USA. CD4+ T cells were enriched by magnetic negative selection; naive cells were then positively selected on CD45RA, and the negative fraction formed the memory subset. After blood collection by leukapheresis, PBMCs were isolated using Ficoll-Histopaque density gradient centrifugation and then cryopreserved in the vapor phase of liquid nitrogen. Analytical flow cytometry was used to check the purity and quantity of every magnetically sorted T cell population. Each sorted fraction had its genomic DNA isolated and then quantified by UV absorbance on a Nanodrop 2000c. Using the deep immunoSEQ assay, multiplex PCR amplified TCR CDR3 regions from genomic DNA. Extracted genomic DNA from each cell subset was distributed evenly across all wells of several immunoSEQ 96-well plates, and each plate was treated as a replicate. For sorted subsets, 150 to 200 ng genomic DNA, equal to 25,000 to 35,000 T cell genomes, was loaded into each replicate PCR. The purified libraries were quantified using a Qubit 3.0 fluorometer, sized with a Bioanalyzer 2100, and then quantified again using the KAPA Library Quantification kit. A separate single-read 150-cycle Illumina NextSeq 550 flow cell was used to sequence each immunoSEQ 96-well plate. On the authors' methods: Because the immunoSEQ output included only junctional sequences and no quality scores, the filtering could not be the same as the filtering used for full-length reads. To assign V/J genes and CDR3, sequences were annotated against IMGT germline references using PyIR, a Python wrapper for IgBLAST v1.9. Reads with weak V/J assignments (E-value above 1e-6), missing CDR3, stop codons, out-of-frame junctions, or ambiguous translated residues were removed. V3J clonotypes were defined by identical inferred V gene, J gene, and CDR3 amino acid sequence. Percentage overlap between repertoires was calculated by dividing the number of shared unique clonotypes by the size of the smaller repertoire. Three approaches were used to assess repertoire richness: RTK rarefaction, the Chao1 estimator, and Recon v2.1 estimates of unobserved clonotypes. Generation probabilities were computed with OLGA for all TCRbeta clonotypes obtained by the gDNA method from several donors. TCRdb took over this immuneACCESS table, retaining in-frame rearrangements with V and J assigned. Such tables are incomplete; in checked studies, under half of the missing clones stem from an unresolved V gene, and the remainder is unexplained. V and J calls and clone size come straight from that table; D and trimming were deduced from the DNA. A total of 2 million to 2.5 million clones appear in this sample, approximately 94% of them only once. Around 0.13% of the sample belongs to the ten largest clones.

Overall results and qualifications from the work: Estimated clonotype richness was generally larger for naive than for memory subsets. Across a handful of donors, roughly 5.1% of naive CD4, roughly 3.5% of naive CD8, approximately 2.5% of memory CD4, and roughly 0.41% of memory CD8 clonotypes were shared. Because the study included a small number of donors, the genetic and exposure-history diversity represented was limited. Clonotypes shared by all four sorted-subset donors showed higher generation probabilities than non-shared clonotypes. Sampling was restricted to blood, and TCR repertoires in tissues likely differ from the TCR repertoires found in blood. Pairwise subsampling indicated that sequencing depth was expected to affect the degree of clonotype sharing among donors. Even with the large sequencing depth, rarefaction of the sorted-subset datasets indicated that sequencing was incomplete.

The chain uses TRBV2 and TRBJ2-3, with the identity of the D gene unclear. The clonotype was recovered from a man aged 18 to 30 in good health. Sequenced: naive CD4+ T cells sorted from blood. Reading the label with the study, this specimen's cell subset or site is: CD45RA+ positively selected. The bases are TGTGCCAGCAGTGAAATTAGTCAAAACACAGATACGCAGTATTTT. Its protein reads: CASSEISQNTDTQYF. With all but the CDR3 taken from the reference TRBV2 and TRBJ2-3 genes, the full variable domain is: EPEVTQTPSHQVTQMGQEVILRCVPISNHLYFYWYRQILGQKVEFLVSFYNNEISEKSEIFDDQFSVERPDGSNFTLKIRSTKLEDSAMYFCASSEISQNTDTQYFGPGTRLTVL.